The present TCR beta chain was sequenced within a study of shared clonotypes between healthy human individuals. Samples underwent the assay at deep level. Profiled with immunoSEQ multiplex PCR; TCRdb holds only in-frame clones, not every one. The sample has over a million clones, 95% to 97% seen once; the top ten hold roughly 1.1%. Overall study findings and caveats: Rarefaction demonstrated incomplete sorted-subset sequencing despite large depth. The generation probabilities recorded for non-shared clonotypes fell below those of clonotypes shared by all four donors.

This CDR3 spans 15 amino acids. Germline V lookup: CDR1 SGHNT, CDR2 YYREEE (reference sequence). Trimming removed 3 bases from V and 2 bases from J; junction bases left unmatched: 2. With regard to this clone: Its antigen remains unidentified. Additional DNA sequences in this sample encode the identical CDR3.

CD4+ cells were split into CD45RA+ naive and CD45RA-negative memory subsets. The sequence derives from a man under 40 in good health. The V gene is TRBV5-4, the J gene TRBJ2-1, with TRBD2 matching over 10 bases. The sample was naive CD4+ T cells sorted from blood. Noted subset: CD45RA+ positively selected. The CDR3 loop is CASSSTSGPYNEQFF. As DNA, the CDR3 is TGTGCCAGCAGCTCGACTAGCGGGCCCTACAATGAGCAGTTCTTC.